Below, 8 T cell receptor beta chains from the same sample are listed, as sequenced in a study of liver allograft versus peripheral blood T cells. Study details: Liver transplant recipients had T cell receptor repertoires compared between transplanted liver and peripheral blood.

TCRdb fed the reads into MiXCR, producing one record per CDR3 protein. The sample records around 1,800 distinct CDR3 sequences, 15% to 20% being singletons. These receptors all come from a human patient who had a liver transplant. Some of these T cells may belong to the graft donor.

V is TRBV11-2 and J is TRBJ1-4; D is uncertain. The germline gives CDR1 SGHAT, CDR2 FQNNGV. The V gene lost 2 bases and the J gene lost 7 bases, with 11 bases spanning the gap. The CDR3 runs 14 residues. The CDR3 DNA is TGTGCCAGCAGCTTAAGCCCCCTAAGTGAAAAACTGTTTTTT. It specifies CASSLSPLSEKLFF. The complete variable domain, with remaining parts taken from reference TRBV11-2 and TRBJ1-4, reads EAGVAQSPRYKIIEKRQSVAFWCNPISGHATLYWYQQILGQGPKLLIQFQNNGVVDDSQLPKDRFSAERLKGVDSTLKIQPAKLEDSAVYLCASSLSPLSEKLFFGSGTQLSVL.

The chain carries TRBV13 and TRBJ2-1; 10 nucleotides align to TRBD2. The CDR3 extends over 14 amino acids. Germline CDR1 is PRHDT and CDR2 is FYEKMQ (reference sequence). The ends lost 6 bases at V and 7 bases at J; junction bases unmatched: 6. The CDR3 loop reads CASRLSGGKNEQFF. The CDR3 DNA is TGTGCCAGCAGACTTAGCGGGGGGAAGAATGAGCAGTTCTTC.

This clonotype is categorized as large. The chain couples TRBV6-5 to TRBJ1-2; 8 bases align to TRBD1. The CDR3 runs 13 residues. The ends lost 5 bases at V and 8 bases at J; junction bases unmatched: 7. Germline V gives CDR1 MNHEY, CDR2 SVGAGI. CDR3 sequence: CASSDGQGRGYTF. The DNA for the CDR3 is TGTGCCAGCAGTGATGGACAGGGCAGGGGCTACACCTTC.

Sample share makes this clonotype large (0.1 to 1%). The J gene is TRBJ1-2, the V gene TRBV10-3, with 7 nucleotides matching TRBD1. Germline CDR1 and CDR2: ENHRY and SYGVKD. The ends lost 4 bases at V and 7 bases at J; junction bases unmatched: 15. The CDR3 spans 16 residues. CDR3 protein: CAISAGIQGVLGGYTF. CDR3 nucleotide sequence: TGTGCCATCAGTGCCGGCATTCAGGGGGTGTTGGGTGGCTACACCTTC.

By sample fraction, this clonotype is medium-sized (0.01 to 0.1%). The V and J genes are TRBV6-5 and TRBJ2-7, with TRBD2 identical over 7 bases. Germline CDR1 MNHEY, CDR2 SVGAGI. The CDR3 is 12 residues long. V shed 3 bases and J 7 bases; nucleotides not matched to a gene: 3. The CDR3 DNA reads TGTGCCAGCAGTTATAACGGGGGGGAGCAGTACTTC. Its translation: CASSYNGGEQYF.

This clonotype was detected only a few times. The V call is TRBV2, the J call TRBJ2-2; no reliable D call. CDR1 SNHLY and CDR2 FYNNEI come from the germline V gene. The CDR3 runs 13 residues. V was shortened by 4 bases and J by 7 bases, with 10 bases between the two germline ends. The CDR3 DNA is TGTGCCAGCAGTGTCTCGGGTGTCGGGGAGCTGTTTTTT. Protein product: CASSVSGVGELFF.

In this sample, this clonotype is medium-sized. The genes are TRBV7-9 and TRBJ1-4; D gene uncertain. CDR1 is SEHNR, CDR2 FQNEAQ, per germline (reference sequence). This CDR3 is 13 amino acids long. V was trimmed by 2 bases and J by 6 bases, leaving 7 bases between them. The CDR3 DNA follows: TGTGCCAGCAGCTTAAGGAGGGATGAAAAACTGTTTTTT. Its protein is CASSLRRDEKLFF.

This clonotype rates as large. The chain combines TRBV10-3 with TRBJ1-2; TRBD1 is a possible D gene (6 bases). The germline V gene has CDR1 ENHRY and CDR2 SYGVKD. CDR3 size: 16 residues. Trimming removed 3 bases at V and 5 bases at J, with 19 bases between. CDR3 in amino acids: CAISDLGGIFWYGYTF. Here the CDR3 DNA reads TGTGCCATCAGTGATTTGGGGGGCATTTTTTGGTATGGCTACACCTTC.